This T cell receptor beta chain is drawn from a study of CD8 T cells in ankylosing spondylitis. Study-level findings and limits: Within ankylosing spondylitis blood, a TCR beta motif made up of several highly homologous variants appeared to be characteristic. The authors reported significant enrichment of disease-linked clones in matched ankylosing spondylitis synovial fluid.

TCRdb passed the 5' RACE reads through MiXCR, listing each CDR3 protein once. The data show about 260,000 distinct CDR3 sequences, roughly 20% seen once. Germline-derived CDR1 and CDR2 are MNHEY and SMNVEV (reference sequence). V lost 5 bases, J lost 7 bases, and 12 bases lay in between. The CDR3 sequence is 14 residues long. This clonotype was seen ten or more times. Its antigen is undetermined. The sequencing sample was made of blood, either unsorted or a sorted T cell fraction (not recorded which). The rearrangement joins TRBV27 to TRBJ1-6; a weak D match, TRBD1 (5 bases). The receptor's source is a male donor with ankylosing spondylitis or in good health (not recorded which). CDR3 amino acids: CASSAGGGNSPLHF. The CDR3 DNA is TGTGCCAGCAGTGCCGGGGGGGGGAATTCACCCCTCCACTTT.